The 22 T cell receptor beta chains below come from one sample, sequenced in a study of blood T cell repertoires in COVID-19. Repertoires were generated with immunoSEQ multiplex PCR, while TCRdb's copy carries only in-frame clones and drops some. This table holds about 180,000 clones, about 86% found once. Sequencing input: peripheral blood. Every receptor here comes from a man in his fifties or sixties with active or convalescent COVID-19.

CDR3 DNA sequence: TGTGCCAGCGAATCCCAGGGTACTAACACCATATATTTT. Translating it yields CASESQGTNTIYF. The V gene is TRBV2, the J gene TRBJ1-3; D possibly corresponds to TRBD1 (5 bases). The length of the CDR3 is 13 residues. Deletions cut 8 bases from V and 7 bases from J, with 15 bases between. Germline V gene sequence: CDR1 SNHLY, CDR2 FYNNEI.

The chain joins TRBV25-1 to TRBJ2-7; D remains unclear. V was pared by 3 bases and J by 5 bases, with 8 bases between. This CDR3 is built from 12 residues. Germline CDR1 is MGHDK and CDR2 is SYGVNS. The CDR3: CASSDGSNEQYF. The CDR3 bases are TGTGCCAGCAGTGACGGGTCCAACGAGCAGTACTTC.

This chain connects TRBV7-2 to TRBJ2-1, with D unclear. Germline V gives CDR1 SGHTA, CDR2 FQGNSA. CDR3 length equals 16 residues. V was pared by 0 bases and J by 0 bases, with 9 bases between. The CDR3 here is CASSLASPSSYNEQFF. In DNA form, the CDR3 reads TGTGCCAGCAGCTTAGCTAGTCCGAGCTCCTACAATGAGCAGTTCTTC.

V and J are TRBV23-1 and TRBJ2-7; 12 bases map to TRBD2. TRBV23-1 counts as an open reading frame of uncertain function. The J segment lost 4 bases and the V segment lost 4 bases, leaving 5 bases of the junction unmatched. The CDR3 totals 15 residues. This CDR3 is CASSPLGLAGYEQYF. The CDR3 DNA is TGCGCCAGCAGTCCCCTTGGACTAGCGGGGTACGAGCAGTACTTC.

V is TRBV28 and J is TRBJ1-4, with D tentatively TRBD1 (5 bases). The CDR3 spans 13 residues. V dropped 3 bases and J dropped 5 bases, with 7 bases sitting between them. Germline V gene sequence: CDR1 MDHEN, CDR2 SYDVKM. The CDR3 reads CASSFSGNEKLFF. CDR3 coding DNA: TGTGCCAGCAGTTTTTCAGGGAATGAAAAACTGTTTTTT.

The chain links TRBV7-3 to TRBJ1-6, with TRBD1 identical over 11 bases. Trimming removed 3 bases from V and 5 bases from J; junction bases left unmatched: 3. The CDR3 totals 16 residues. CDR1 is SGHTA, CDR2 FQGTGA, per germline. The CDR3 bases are TGTGCCAGCAGCTTCCGGGGACAGGGGGATAATTCACCCCTCCACTTT. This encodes CASSFRGQGDNSPLHF.

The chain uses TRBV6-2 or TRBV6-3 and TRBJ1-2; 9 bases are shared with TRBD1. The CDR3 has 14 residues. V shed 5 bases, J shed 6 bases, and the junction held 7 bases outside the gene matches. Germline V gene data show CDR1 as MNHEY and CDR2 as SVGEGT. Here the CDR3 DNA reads TGTGCCAGCAGTCGGGTACAGGGGGCGAATGGCTACACCTTC. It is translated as CASSRVQGANGYTF.

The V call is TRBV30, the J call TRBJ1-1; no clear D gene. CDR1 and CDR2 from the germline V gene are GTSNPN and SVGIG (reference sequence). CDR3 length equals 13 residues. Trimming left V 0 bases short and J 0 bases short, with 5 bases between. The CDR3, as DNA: TGTGCCTGGAGTGTACAAGTGAACACTGAAGCTTTCTTT. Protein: CAWSVQVNTEAFF.

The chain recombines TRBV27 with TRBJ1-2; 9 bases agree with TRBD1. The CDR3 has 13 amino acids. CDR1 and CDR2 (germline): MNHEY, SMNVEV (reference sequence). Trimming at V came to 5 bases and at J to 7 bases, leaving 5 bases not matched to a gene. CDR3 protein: CASSAPTGGGYTF. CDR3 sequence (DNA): TGTGCCAGCAGTGCCCCGACAGGGGGTGGCTACACCTTC.

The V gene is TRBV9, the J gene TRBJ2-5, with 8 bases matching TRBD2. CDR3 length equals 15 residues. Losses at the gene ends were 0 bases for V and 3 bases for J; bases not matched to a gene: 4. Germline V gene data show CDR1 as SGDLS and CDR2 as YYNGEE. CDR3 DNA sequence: TGTGCCAGCAGCGTAGGAGCGGGGGCTAAAGAGACCCAGTACTTC. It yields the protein CASSVGAGAKETQYF.

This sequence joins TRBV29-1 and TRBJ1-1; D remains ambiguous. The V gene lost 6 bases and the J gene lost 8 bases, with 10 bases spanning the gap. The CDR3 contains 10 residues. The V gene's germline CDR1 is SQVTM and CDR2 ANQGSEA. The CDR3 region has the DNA TGCAGCGTGGAGGAGTCCGAAGCTTTCTTT. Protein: CSVEESEAFF.

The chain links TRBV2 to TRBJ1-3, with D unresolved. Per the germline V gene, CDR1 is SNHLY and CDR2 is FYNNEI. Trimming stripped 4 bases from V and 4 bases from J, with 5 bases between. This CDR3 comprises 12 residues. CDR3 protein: CASSVSGNTIYF. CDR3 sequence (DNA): TGTGCCAGCAGTGTTTCAGGAAACACCATATATTTT.

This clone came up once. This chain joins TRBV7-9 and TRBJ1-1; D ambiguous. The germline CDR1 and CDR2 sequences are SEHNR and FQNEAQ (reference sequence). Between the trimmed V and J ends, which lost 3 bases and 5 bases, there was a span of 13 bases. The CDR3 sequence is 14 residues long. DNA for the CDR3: TGTGCCAGCAGCTTGAAACGGGAAGAAACTGAAGCTTTCTTT. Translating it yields CASSLKREETEAFF.

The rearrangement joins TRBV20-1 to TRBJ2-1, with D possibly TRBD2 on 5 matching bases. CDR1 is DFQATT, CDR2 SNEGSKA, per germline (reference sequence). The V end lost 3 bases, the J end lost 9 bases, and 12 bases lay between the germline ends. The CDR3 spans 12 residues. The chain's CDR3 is CSASPGNREQFF. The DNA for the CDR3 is TGCAGTGCTAGTCCGGGGAATCGTGAGCAGTTCTTC.

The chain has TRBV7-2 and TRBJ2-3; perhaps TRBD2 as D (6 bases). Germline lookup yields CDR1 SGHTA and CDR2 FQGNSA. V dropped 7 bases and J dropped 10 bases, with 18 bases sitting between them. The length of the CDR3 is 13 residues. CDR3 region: CASTTGWRGSQYF. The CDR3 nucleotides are TGTGCCAGCACCACGGGGTGGCGGGGTTCGCAGTATTTT.

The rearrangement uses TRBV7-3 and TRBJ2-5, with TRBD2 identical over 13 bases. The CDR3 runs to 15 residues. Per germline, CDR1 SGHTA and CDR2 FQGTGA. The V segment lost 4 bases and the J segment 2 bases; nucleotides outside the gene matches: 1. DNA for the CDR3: TGTGCCAGCAGCTCGGGACTAGCGGGACAAGAGACCCAGTACTTC. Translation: CASSSGLAGQETQYF.

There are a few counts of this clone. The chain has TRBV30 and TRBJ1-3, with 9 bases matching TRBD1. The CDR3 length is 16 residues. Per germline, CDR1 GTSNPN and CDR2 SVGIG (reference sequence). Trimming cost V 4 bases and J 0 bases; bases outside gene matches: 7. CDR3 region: CAWIRDRASSGNTIYF. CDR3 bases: TGTGCCTGGATCCGGGACAGGGCCTCCTCTGGAAACACCATATATTTT.

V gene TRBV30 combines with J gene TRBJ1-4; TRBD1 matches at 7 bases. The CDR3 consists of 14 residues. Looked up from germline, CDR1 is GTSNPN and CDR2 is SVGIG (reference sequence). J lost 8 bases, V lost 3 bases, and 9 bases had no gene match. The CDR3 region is CAWRYRGPSEKLFF. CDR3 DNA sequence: TGTGCCTGGAGGTACAGGGGCCCTAGCGAAAAACTGTTTTTT.

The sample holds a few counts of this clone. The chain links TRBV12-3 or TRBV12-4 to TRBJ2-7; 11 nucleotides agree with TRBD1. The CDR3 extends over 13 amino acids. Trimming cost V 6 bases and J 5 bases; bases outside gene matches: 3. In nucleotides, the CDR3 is TGTGCCAGCAGGACGGGACAGGGGGACGAGCAGTACTTC. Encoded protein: CASRTGQGDEQYF.

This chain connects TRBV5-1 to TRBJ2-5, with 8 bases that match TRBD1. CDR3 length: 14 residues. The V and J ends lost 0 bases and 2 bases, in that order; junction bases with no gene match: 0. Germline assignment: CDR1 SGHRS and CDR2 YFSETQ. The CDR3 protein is CASSLGDRQETQYF. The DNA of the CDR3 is TGCGCCAGCAGCTTGGGGGACAGGCAAGAGACCCAGTACTTC.

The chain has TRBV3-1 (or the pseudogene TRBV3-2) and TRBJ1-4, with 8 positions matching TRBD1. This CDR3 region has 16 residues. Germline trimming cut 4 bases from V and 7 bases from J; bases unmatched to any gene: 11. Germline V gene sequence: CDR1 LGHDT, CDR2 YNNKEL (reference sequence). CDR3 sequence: CASSLSDRGEGEKLFF. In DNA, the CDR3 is TGTGCCAGCAGCCTCTCCGACAGGGGAGAAGGTGAAAAACTGTTTTTT.

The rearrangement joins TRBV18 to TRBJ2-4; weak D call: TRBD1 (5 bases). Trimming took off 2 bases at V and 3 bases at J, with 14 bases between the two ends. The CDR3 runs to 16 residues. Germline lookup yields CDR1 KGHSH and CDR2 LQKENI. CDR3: CASSPMTALSKNIQYF. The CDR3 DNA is TGTGCCAGCTCACCAATGACAGCCCTGAGCAAAAACATTCAGTACTTC.